Below, one T cell receptor beta chain is given with its context. The data stem from a study of blood T cell repertoires in COVID-19. Study details: COVID-19 samples, acute and convalescent, were from the United States, Italy and Spain. T cells, B-cell-depleted T cells, or PBMCs provided the cDNA or gDNA that served as material.

Between the trimmed V and J ends, which lost 5 bases and 6 bases, there was a span of 17 bases. Germline lookup yields CDR1 LNHNV and CDR2 YYDKDF (reference sequence). This CDR3 spans 14 amino acids. The authors' processing: Cell counts per sample came from amplifying reference gene primers. Measured with immunoSEQ multiplex PCR; TCRdb has only the in-frame clones, and not every one. V and J calls and clone size come straight from that table; D and trimming were deduced from the DNA. This sample has some 150,000 clones, with 80% to 85% found just once. The chain is built from TRBV15 and TRBJ2-7; D perhaps matches TRBD2 (5 bases). Sequencing was performed on peripheral blood. The TCR comes from a human donor in a cohort sampled during active COVID-19. CDR3 loop: CATSRSGDTSEQYF. The CDR3, as DNA: TGTGCCACCAGCCGGTCCGGGGATACGAGCGAGCAGTACTTC. The full variable domain, rest sourced from reference TRBV15 and TRBJ2-7, is DAMVIQNPRYQVTQFGKPVTLSCSQTLNHNVMYWYQQKSSQAPKLLFHYYDKDFNNEADTPDNFQSRRPNTSFCFLDIRSPGLGDTAMYLCATSRSGDTSEQYFGPGTRLTVT.